These 12 T cell receptor beta chains share one sample of origin, sequenced in a study of type 1 regulatory T cells. Via MiXCR, TCRdb re-called the reads, giving one row per CDR3 protein. Here the sample spans 90,000 to 100,000 distinct CDR3 sequences, roughly 30% being singletons. The material sequenced was CD4+ T cells, either the whole sample or a sorted fraction (not recorded which). The receptors were sampled from a human donor in good health.

The chain combines TRBV7-8 with TRBJ1-3; tentatively, D is TRBD1 (5 bases). The V gene lost 5 bases and the J gene lost 2 bases, with 13 bases spanning the gap. This CDR3 spans 15 amino acids. CDR1 and CDR2 from the germline V gene are SGHVS and FQNEAQ. CDR3 bases: TGTGCCAGCAGCCAAGGGGTAGGAACTGGAAACACCATATATTTT. Translation gives CASSQGVGTGNTIYF.

With respect to this clonotype: A much larger clonotype is one base distant, so this may be a read error. The CDR3 sequence is CASIEPRGQGGTEAFF. Written as DNA, the CDR3 is TGTGCCAGCATCGAACCGAGGGGACAGGGGGGCACTGAAGCTTTCTTT. The rearrangement joins TRBV6-2 or TRBV6-3 to TRBJ1-1, with 11 nucleotides matching TRBD1. Germline CDR1 reads MNHEY; CDR2 reads SVGEGT. J was trimmed by 4 bases and V by 7 bases; bases with no gene match: 11. This CDR3 spans 16 amino acids.

CDR3 in amino acids: CSAPRGAGGKGETQYF. In DNA, the CDR3 is TGCAGTGCACCGAGGGGAGCAGGGGGCAAGGGAGAGACCCAGTACTTC. The rearrangement links TRBV20-1 to TRBJ2-5, with 8 bases lining up with TRBD1. CDR1 is DFQATT, CDR2 SNEGSKA, per germline (reference sequence). The CDR3 spans 16 residues. J gave up 4 bases and V 6 bases, and 16 bases lay outside the gene matches.

The V call is TRBV2, the J call TRBJ2-5; D is unclear. CDR1 and CDR2 from the germline V gene are SNHLY and FYNNEI. CDR3 size: 10 residues. V lost 4 bases and J 7 bases, leaving 4 bases between the germline ends. CDR3 in DNA: TGTGCCAGCAGTGTTGGGACCCAGTACTTC. Its translation is CASSVGTQYF.

The chain couples TRBV28 to TRBJ2-2, with TRBD2 as a possible D gene (6 bases). The V and J ends lost 6 bases and 3 bases respectively, with 14 bases between them. Per the germline V gene, CDR1 is MDHEN and CDR2 is SYDVKM. This CDR3 region has 15 residues. The CDR3 sequence is CASRLGGVDTGELFF. The CDR3 nucleotides read TGTGCCAGCAGGCTCGGAGGGGTGGACACCGGGGAGCTGTTTTTT. The whole variable domain, remainder taken from reference TRBV28 and TRBJ2-2, is DVKVTQSSRYLVKRTGEKVFLECVQDMDHENMFWYRQDPGLGLRLIYFSYDVKMKEKGDIPEGYSVSREKKERFSLILESASTNQTSMYLCASRLGGVDTGELFFGEGSRLTVL.

In DNA form, the CDR3 reads TGTGCCAGCAGCACGACCAGCACTAGCGTGGCCCAGTACTTC. Translation gives CASSTTSTSVAQYF. This chain joins TRBV7-2 and TRBJ2-5; TRBD2 matches 7 bases. The CDR3 has 14 amino acids. CDR1 SGHTA and CDR2 FQGNSA come from the germline V gene. V was clipped by 5 bases and J by 9 bases; unmatched bases: 12.

This clonotype was detected only a few times. The rearrangement joins TRBV5-1 to TRBJ2-7; 7 bases are shared with TRBD1. CDR3 length: 13 residues. Germline lookup yields CDR1 SGHRS and CDR2 YFSETQ. Trimming cost V 2 bases and J 3 bases; bases outside gene matches: 2. The CDR3 bases are TGCGCCAGCAGCTTCGGACAGGACTACGAGCAGTACTTC. The encoded protein is CASSFGQDYEQYF.

The chain links TRBV29-1 to TRBJ2-7; 9 bases line up with TRBD2. In germline, CDR1 is SQVTM, CDR2 ANQGSEA. This CDR3 is 13 amino acids long. With V trimmed by 7 bases and J by 4 bases, 8 bases remained unmatched. The CDR3 DNA reads TGCAGCGCCGCCGGGACTAGCATTTACGAGCAGTACTTC. This gives the protein CSAAGTSIYEQYF.

This clonotype appeared a few times. The CDR3 region has the DNA TGTGCCAGCAGTCCCCCTTCGGCAGGTCCTTTTTACACAGATACGCAGTATTTT. This codes for CASSPPSAGPFYTDTQYF. V and J are TRBV27 and TRBJ2-3; unclear D gene. CDR3 length equals 18 residues. Trimming took 5 bases from V and 2 from J, leaving 23 bases between them. Germline V gives CDR1 MNHEY, CDR2 SMNVEV (reference sequence).

V is TRBV20-1 and J is TRBJ2-1; maybe TRBD1 (5 bases). Germline CDR1 reads DFQATT; CDR2 reads SNEGSKA (reference sequence). The CDR3 is made up of 14 amino acids. V lost 6 bases and J lost 4, with 16 bases in between. The CDR3 loop is CSAPSDSNYNEQFF. CDR3 coding DNA: TGCAGTGCCCCTTCCGACAGTAATTACAATGAGCAGTTCTTC.

The chain carries TRBV29-1 and TRBJ1-1; D unresolved. This CDR3 contains 11 residues. Germline CDR1 reads SQVTM; CDR2 reads ANQGSEA. Trimming stripped 2 bases from V and 9 bases from J, with 10 bases between. The CDR3 loop reads CSVESETKAFF. The CDR3 coding sequence is TGCAGCGTTGAATCCGAGACAAAAGCTTTCTTT.

The J gene is TRBJ2-7, the V gene TRBV7-2; possibly TRBD1 for D (5 bases). CDR3 length equals 14 residues. The germline V gene has CDR1 SGHTA and CDR2 FQGNSA. The V end lost 4 bases, the J end lost 9 bases, and 19 bases lay between the germline ends. The CDR3 coding sequence is TGTGCCAGCAGCTCCAACGGACCCGCTACAGGGCAGTACTTC. Translated, it gives CASSSNGPATGQYF.